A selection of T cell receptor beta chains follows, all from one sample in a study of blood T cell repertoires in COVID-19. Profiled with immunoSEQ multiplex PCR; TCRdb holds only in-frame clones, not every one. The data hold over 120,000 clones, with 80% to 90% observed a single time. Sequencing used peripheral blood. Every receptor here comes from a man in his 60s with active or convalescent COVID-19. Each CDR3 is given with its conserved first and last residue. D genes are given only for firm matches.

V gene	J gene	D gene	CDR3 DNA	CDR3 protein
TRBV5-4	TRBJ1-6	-	TGTGCCAGCAGCCGGGGGACGGACAATTCACCCCTCCACTTT	CASSRGTDNSPLHF
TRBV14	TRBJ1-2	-	TGTGCCAGCAGCCCTCATTTTTCCGAGGGCCAGTATGGCTACACCTTC	CASSPHFSEGQYGYTF
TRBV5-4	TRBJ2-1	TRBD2	TGTGCCAGCAGAAAAAGCGGGAGCTCCTACAATGAGCAGTTCTTC	CASRKSGSSYNEQFF
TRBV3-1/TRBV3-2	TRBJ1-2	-	TGTGCCAGCAGCCAAGAGGGGAGCTCATACACCTTC	CASSQEGSSYTF
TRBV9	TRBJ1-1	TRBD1	TGTGCCAGCAACCGACAGGGGGCGCTGGACACTGAAGCTTTCTTT	CASNRQGALDTEAFF
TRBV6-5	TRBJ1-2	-	TGTGCCAGCAGCCAGGGTAACTATGGCTACACCTTC	CASSQGNYGYTF
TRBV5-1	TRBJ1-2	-	TGCGCCAGCAGCCGAGGGACAAATGCTAACTATGGCTACACCTTC	CASSRGTNANYGYTF
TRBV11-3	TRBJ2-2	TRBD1	TGTGCCAGCAGCCCGGGACAGGGGTACACCGGGGAGCTGTTTTTT	CASSPGQGYTGELFF
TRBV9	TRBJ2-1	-	TGTGCCAGCAGCTTTAGCTCGGGGGATAATGAGCAGTTCTTC	CASSFSSGDNEQFF
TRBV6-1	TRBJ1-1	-	TGTGCCAGCAGTGAATCGCGGAACACTGAAGCTTTCTTT	CASSESRNTEAFF